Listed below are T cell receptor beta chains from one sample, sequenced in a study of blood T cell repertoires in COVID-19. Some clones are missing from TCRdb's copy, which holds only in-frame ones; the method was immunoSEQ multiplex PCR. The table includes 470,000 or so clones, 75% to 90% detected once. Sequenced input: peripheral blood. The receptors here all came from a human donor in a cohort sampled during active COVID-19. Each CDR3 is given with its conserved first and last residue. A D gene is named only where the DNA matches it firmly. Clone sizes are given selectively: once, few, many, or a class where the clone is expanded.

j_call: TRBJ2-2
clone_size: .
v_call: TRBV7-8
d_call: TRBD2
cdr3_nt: TGTGCCAGCAGCTTAAGGGCGGGCGGGACTACCAACACCGGGGAGCTGTTTTTT
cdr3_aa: CASSLRAGGTTNTGELFF

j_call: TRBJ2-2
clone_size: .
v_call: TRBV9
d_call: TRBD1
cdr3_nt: TGTGCCAGCAGCGTTAACCCGGGACAGGGCCTCACCGGGGAGCTGTTTTTT
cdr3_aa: CASSVNPGQGLTGELFF

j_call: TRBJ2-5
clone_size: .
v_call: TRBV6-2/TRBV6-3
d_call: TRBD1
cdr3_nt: TGTGCCAGCAGTTACTCGGGGACAGGGGCGTCAGAGACCCAGTACTTC
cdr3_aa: CASSYSGTGASETQYF

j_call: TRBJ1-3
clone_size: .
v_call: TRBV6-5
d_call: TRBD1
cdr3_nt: TGTGCCAGCAGAACAGGGGTGCGCGACACCATATATTTT
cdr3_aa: CASRTGVRDTIYF

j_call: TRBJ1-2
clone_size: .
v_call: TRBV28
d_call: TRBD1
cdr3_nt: TGTGCCAGCAGTCCCCGACAGGGAATCTATGGCTACACCTTC
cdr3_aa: CASSPRQGIYGYTF

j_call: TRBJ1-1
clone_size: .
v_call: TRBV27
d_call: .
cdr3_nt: TGTGCCAGCAGTTCCGGACAGCAAAGGGAATCGAACACTGAAGCTTTCTTT
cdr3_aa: CASSSGQQRESNTEAFF

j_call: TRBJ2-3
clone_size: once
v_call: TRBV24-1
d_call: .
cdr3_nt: TGTGCCACCAGTGACGAGGCGGGTGCGGGAACAGATACGCAGTATTTT
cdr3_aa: CATSDEAGAGTDTQYF

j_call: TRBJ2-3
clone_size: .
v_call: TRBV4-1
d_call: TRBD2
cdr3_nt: TGCGCCAGCAGCCCAAGCCAGCGGGAGGCCGGTGATACGCAGTATTTT
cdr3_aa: CASSPSQREAGDTQYF

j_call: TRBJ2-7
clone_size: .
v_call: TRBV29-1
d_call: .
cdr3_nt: TGCAGCGTTGAAGATCGAAGGGGCTACGAGCAGTACTTC
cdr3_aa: CSVEDRRGYEQYF

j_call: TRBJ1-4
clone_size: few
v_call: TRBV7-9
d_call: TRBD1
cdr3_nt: TGTGCCAGCAGCCCTCGGGGACAGGGGAATGAAAAACTGTTTTTT
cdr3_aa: CASSPRGQGNEKLFF

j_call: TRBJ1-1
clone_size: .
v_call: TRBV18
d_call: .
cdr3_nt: TGTGCCAGCTCACCCTCCCGCGCCGAAGCTTTCTTT
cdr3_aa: CASSPSRAEAFF

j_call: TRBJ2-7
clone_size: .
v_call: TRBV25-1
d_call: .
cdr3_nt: TGTGCCAGCAGTCCAGGAGGGGCCGGATCCCACGAGCAGTACTTC
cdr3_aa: CASSPGGAGSHEQYF

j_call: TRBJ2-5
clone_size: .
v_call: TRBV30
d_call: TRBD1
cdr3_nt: TGTGCCTGGAGCAATTCACTCGGACAGGGCCAAGAGACCCAGTACTTC
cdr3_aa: CAWSNSLGQGQETQYF

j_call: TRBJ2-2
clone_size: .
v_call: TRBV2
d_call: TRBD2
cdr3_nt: TGTGCCAGCAGACCTGGACTAGCGGGAGCCCTGGGGTCCGGGGAGCTGTTTTTT
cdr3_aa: CASRPGLAGALGSGELFF

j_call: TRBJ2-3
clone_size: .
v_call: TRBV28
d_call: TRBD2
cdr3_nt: TGTGCCAGCACCCTGGGGGGGGGACGCACAGATACGCAGTATTTT
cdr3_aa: CASTLGGGRTDTQYF

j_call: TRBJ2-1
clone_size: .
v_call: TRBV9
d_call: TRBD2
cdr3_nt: TGTGCCAGCAGCGTTACTTCTAGCGGGAGTTTGGGTGAGCAGTTCTTC
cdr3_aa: CASSVTSSGSLGEQFF

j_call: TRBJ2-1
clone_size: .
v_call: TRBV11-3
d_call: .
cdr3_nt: TGTGCCAGCAGCCTAGAAGGGGAACCTTACAATGAGCAGTTCTTC
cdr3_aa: CASSLEGEPYNEQFF

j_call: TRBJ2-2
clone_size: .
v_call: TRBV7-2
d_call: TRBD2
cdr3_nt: TGTGCCAGCAACTACGCGGGGGGGAACACCGGGGAGCTGTTTTTT
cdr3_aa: CASNYAGGNTGELFF

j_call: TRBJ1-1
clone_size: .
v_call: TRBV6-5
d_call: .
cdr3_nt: TGTGCCAGCAGTTGGAACAGGGACGCTGAAGCTTTCTTT
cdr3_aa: CASSWNRDAEAFF

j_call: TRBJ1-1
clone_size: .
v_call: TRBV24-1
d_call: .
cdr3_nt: TGTGCCACCTCTCGGGGGACTGAAGCTTTCTTT
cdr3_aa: CATSRGTEAFF

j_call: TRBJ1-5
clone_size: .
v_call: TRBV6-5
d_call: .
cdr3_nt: TGTGCCAGCAGTTACTCGGGTTTACAGGGCAATCAGCCCCAGCATTTT
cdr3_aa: CASSYSGLQGNQPQHF

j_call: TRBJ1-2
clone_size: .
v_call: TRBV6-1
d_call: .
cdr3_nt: TGTGCCAGCAGTGAAATGTGGGGCTCGGATGGCTACACCTTC
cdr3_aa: CASSEMWGSDGYTF

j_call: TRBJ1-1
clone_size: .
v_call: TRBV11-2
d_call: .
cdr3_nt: TGTGCCAGCAGCTTTTACGAGGGGAGGACGAACACTGAAGCTTTCTTT
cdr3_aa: CASSFYEGRTNTEAFF

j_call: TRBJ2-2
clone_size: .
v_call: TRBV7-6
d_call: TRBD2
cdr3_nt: TGTGCCAGCAGCTTAGCGAACTTTAGGACTAGTCTTAGCGGGGAGCTGTTTTTT
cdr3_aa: CASSLANFRTSLSGELFF

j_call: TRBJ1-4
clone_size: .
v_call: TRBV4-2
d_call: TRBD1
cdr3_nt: TGTGCCAGCAGCCAAGTGGGGCAGGGGGCAGTTGGTAATGAAAAACTGTTTTTT
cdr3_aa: CASSQVGQGAVGNEKLFF

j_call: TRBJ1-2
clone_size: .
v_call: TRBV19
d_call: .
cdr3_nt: TGTGCCAGTAGTATAGGGAGTAACTATGGCTACACCTTC
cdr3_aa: CASSIGSNYGYTF

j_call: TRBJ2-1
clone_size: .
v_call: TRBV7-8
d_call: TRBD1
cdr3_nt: TGTGCCAGCAGCCACTACCGGGACAGGAGCAATGAGCAGTTCTTC
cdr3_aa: CASSHYRDRSNEQFF

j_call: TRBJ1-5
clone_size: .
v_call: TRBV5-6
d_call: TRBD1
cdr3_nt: TGTGCCAGCAGCCTACGGACAGGGGGTAGCAATCAGCCCCAGCATTTT
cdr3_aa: CASSLRTGGSNQPQHF

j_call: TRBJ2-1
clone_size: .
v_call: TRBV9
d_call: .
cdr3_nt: TGTGGAGTAGCGAAATTCTACAATGAGCAGTTCTTC
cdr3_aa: CGVAKFYNEQFF

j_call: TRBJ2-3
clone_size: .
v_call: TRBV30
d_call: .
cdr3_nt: TGTGCCTGGAGTGGAGGGGGGGGGAGCACAGATACGCAGTATTTT
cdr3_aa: CAWSGGGGSTDTQYF

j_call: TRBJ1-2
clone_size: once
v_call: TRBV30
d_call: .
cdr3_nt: TGTGCCTGGAGTGTAACAGTTAACTATGGCTACACCTTC
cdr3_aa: CAWSVTVNYGYTF

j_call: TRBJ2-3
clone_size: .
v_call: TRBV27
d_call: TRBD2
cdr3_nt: TGTGCCAGCAGTTTATACGCGCCGGGAGGGCTCACAAGCACAGATACGCAGTATTTT
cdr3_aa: CASSLYAPGGLTSTDTQYF

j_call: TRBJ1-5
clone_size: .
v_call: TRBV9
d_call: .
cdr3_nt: TGTGCCAGCAGCGTAGTTCGGACATCTCGATACGATCAGCCCCAGCATTTT
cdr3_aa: CASSVVRTSRYDQPQHF

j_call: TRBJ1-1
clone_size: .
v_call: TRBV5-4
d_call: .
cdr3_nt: TGTGCCAGCAGCGCGGGGGCTTATAACACTGAAGCTTTCTTT
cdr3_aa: CASSAGAYNTEAFF

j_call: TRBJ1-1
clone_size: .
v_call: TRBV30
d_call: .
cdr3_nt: TGTGCCTGGAGTGTTAACGCCGGGACAGAAGCTTTCTTT
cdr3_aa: CAWSVNAGTEAFF

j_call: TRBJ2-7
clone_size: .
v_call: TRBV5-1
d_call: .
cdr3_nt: TGCGCCAGCAGCTTGGAGGGAGACTCCTACGAGCAGTACTTC
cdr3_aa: CASSLEGDSYEQYF

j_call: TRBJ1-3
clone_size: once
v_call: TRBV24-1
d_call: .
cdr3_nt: TGTGCCACCAGTGATGCTCGGGGCTCTGGAAACACCATATATTTT
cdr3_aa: CATSDARGSGNTIYF

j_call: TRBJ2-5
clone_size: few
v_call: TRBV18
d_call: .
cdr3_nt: TGTGCCAGCTCACCTGTAGTAGAGACCCAGTACTTC
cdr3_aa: CASSPVVETQYF

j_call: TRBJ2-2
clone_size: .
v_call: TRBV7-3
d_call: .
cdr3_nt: TGTGCCAGCAGCTTAATCGCGGCGAACACCGGGGAGCTGTTTTTT
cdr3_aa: CASSLIAANTGELFF

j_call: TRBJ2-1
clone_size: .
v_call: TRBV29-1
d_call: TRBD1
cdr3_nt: TGCAGCGTTGCCCTTTATAGACAGGGTCGAAGCTCCTACAATGAGCAGTTCTTC
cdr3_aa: CSVALYRQGRSSYNEQFF

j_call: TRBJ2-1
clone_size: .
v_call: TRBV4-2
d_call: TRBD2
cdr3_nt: TGTGCCAGCAGCCCGAGACTAGCGGGAGGGTTTAGCTCCTACAATGAGCAGTTCTTC
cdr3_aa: CASSPRLAGGFSSYNEQFF

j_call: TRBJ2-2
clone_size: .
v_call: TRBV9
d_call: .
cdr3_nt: TGTGCCAGCAGCTTAGGCGGAGGGGTTACGGGGGAGCTGTTTTTT
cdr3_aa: CASSLGGGVTGELFF

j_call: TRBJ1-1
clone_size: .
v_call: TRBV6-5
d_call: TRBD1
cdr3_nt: TGTGCCACCCTGGAGGGACAGGGGCGAGCTTTCTTT
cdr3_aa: CATLEGQGRAFF

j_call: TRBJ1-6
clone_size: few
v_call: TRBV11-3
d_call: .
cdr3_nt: TGTGCCAGCAGCTTAGATTGGCCTCATTCACCCCTCCACTTT
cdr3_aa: CASSLDWPHSPLHF

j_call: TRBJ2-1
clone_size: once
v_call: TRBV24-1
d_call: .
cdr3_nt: TGTGCCACCAGTGATACATACAATGAGCAGTTCTTC
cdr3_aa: CATSDTYNEQFF

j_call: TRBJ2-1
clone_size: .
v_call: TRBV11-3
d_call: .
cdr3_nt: TGTGCCAGCAGCTTAGATTCCCGGCGACTAGGGGACAATGAGCAGTTCTTC
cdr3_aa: CASSLDSRRLGDNEQFF

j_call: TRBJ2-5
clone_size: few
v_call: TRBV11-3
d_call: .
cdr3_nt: TGTGCCAGCAGCGGGAACTTAGGGGCCCAGTACTTC
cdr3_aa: CASSGNLGAQYF